What follows describes a single TCR beta chain. Its antigen remains unknown. The record originates from a study of vaccination and CD4 T cells after COVID-19. Across the whole study: Median draw time for post-COVID samples was over 100 days post-diagnosis (range 35 to 161). Overlapping spike peptides from SARS-CoV-2, HCoV-NL63, HCoV-OC43 and HCoV-229E served to stimulate the cells. Points from the study as a whole: The analysis of convalescent patients involved relatively few individuals and lacked early post-infection timepoints.

As for treatment: roughly ten-day PBMC culture with coronavirus spike peptide pools or control peptides (ViraFEST assay). Half the medium was replaced with fresh IL-2 medium on days 3 and 7. The Oncomine TCR Beta short-read assay was applied to DNA of cultured CD4+ T cells. Via MiXCR, TCRdb re-called the PCR reads, giving one row per CDR3 protein. The sample records 16,000 or so distinct CDR3 sequences, approximately 50% being singletons. The CDR3 is 14 residues long. Per germline, CDR1 SNHLY and CDR2 FYNNEI. The V end was cut by 3 bases, the J end by 6 bases, with 12 bases between. This sample comprised CD4+ T cells from blood, cultured in vitro, obtained before SARS-CoV-2 vaccination. The clonotype was recovered from a human donor who had recovered from COVID-19. This chain links TRBV2 with TRBJ1-5; TRBD1 might be the D (5 bases). The CDR3 nucleotides are TGTGCCAGCAGTGAGGGGGGTAGGGGTCAGCCCCAGCATTTT. Amino acids: CASSEGGRGQPQHF.